This T cell receptor (beta chain) was captured by sequencing in a study of blood T cell repertoires in COVID-19. Study-wide context: Acute and convalescent COVID-19 specimens originated in the United States, Italy and Spain.

Per the study methods: Nucleated cell counts were estimated from reference gene primer amplification. The table came from immunoSEQ multiplex PCR; TCRdb's copy has only in-frame clones and leaves some out. The V and J calls and clone size were taken over from that table, and D and trimming were inferred from the DNA. The repertoire holds 240,000 or so clones, about 85% seen once, with 1.9% in the top ten. Germline V gene data show CDR1 as SGHVT and CDR2 as SQSDAQ. The CDR3 runs to 14 residues. Trimming pared 2 bases from V and 5 bases from J, leaving 12 bases between. This receptor was identified in a man aged 25 to 40 who had recovered from COVID-19. V gene TRBV7-4 combines with J gene TRBJ2-5; D is uncertain. Sequences were obtained from peripheral blood. CDR3 nucleotide sequence: TGTGCCAGCAGCTTAAGGAGATTTCGGGAGACCCAGTACTTC. Protein: CASSLRRFRETQYF.